This TCR beta chain was captured in a study of blood T cell repertoires in COVID-19. This CDR3 has 13 amino acids. The V segment lost 0 bases and the J segment 4 bases; nucleotides outside the gene matches: 2. Germline CDR1 and CDR2: SQVTM and ANQGSEA. Method: immunoSEQ multiplex PCR; TCRdb's copy keeps in-frame clones and lacks some. The sample lists fewer than 500,000 clones, roughly nine tenths occurring once. The source is a woman aged 18-29 years with acute COVID-19. J is TRBJ1-2 and V is TRBV29-1; 7 positions agree with TRBD1. Sequencing was performed on PBMCs or T cells enriched from blood (not recorded which). CDR3 sequence (DNA): TGCAGCGTTGAAGATGGGACAGTCTATGGCTACACCTTC. Residues: CSVEDGTVYGYTF.